A single sample is the source of the 13 T cell receptor beta chains below, sequenced in a study of shared clonotypes between healthy human individuals. TCRdb keeps only in-frame clones here, not all; method: immunoSEQ multiplex PCR. The sample holds around 320,000 clones; around nine tenths are singletons and the top ten take around 15%. The sequenced sample consisted of memory CD8+ T cells sorted from blood. As for subset: CD45RO+ cells pooled with CCR7-negative TemRA cells. The source of these receptors is a man aged 18 to 30 in good health.

This chain connects TRBV25-1 to TRBJ1-1, with 8 bases matching TRBD1. Germline values: CDR1 MGHDK, CDR2 SYGVNS. Trimming removed 6 bases from V and 9 bases from J; junction bases left unmatched: 9. CDR3 length: 13 amino acids. The CDR3 here is CASSTTGDVKAFF. The CDR3 DNA reads TGTGCCAGCAGCACGACAGGGGATGTAAAAGCTTTCTTT. The full variable domain, with the rest looked up from reference TRBV25-1 and TRBJ1-1, is EADIYQTPRYLVIGTGKKITLECSQTMGHDKMYWYQQDPGMELHLIHYSYGVNSTEKGDLSSESTVSRIRTEHFPLTLESARPSHTSQYLCASSTTGDVKAFFGQGTRLTVV.

The chain has TRBV19 and TRBJ2-2; TRBD1 matches 9 bases. J lost 2 bases, V lost 2 bases, and 3 bases had no gene match. This CDR3 spans 16 amino acids. Germline-derived CDR1 and CDR2 are LNHDA and SQIVND (reference sequence). CDR3 loop: CASSIWDRVNTGELFF. DNA of the CDR3: TGTGCCAGTAGTATATGGGACAGGGTCAACACCGGGGAGCTGTTTTTT.

The chain is built from TRBV9 and TRBJ2-7; 10 bases match TRBD2. The germline CDR1 and CDR2 sequences are SGDLS and YYNGEE. With V trimmed by 2 bases and J by 6 bases, 2 bases remained unmatched. There are 13 residues in the CDR3. The DNA for the CDR3 is TGTGCCAGCAGCGTCACTAGCGGGATCGAGCAGTACTTC. It translates to CASSVTSGIEQYF.

V and J are TRBV4-1 and TRBJ2-7, with D hard to call. Per germline, CDR1 MGHRA and CDR2 YSYEKL. The CDR3 spans 12 residues. Trimming removed 0 bases from V and 4 bases from J, with 4 bases in between. The DNA of the CDR3 is TGCGCCAGCAGCCAAGAAGGGTACGAGCAGTACTTC. Its translation is CASSQEGYEQYF.

The chain uses TRBV7-9 and TRBJ2-3; TRBD2 might be the D (6 bases). V dropped 1 base and J dropped 2 bases, with 13 bases sitting between them. CDR1 is SEHNR, CDR2 FQNEAQ, per germline (reference sequence). The length of the CDR3 is 16 residues. Written as DNA, the CDR3 is TGTGCCAGCAGCTTAGGGGGGGACCCTTACACAGATACGCAGTATTTT. Residues: CASSLGGDPYTDTQYF.

This CDR3 reads CASSFGQGASQPQHF. For the CDR3, the DNA is TGTGCCAGCAGTTTCGGACAGGGGGCTAGTCAGCCCCAGCATTTT. The chain is built from TRBV27 and TRBJ1-5; 11 positions match TRBD1. The J segment lost 6 bases and the V segment lost 3 bases, leaving 4 bases of the junction unmatched. The CDR3 covers 15 residues. From germline, CDR1 is MNHEY and CDR2 SMNVEV (reference sequence).

This chain joins TRBV13 and TRBJ2-2; 11 positions agree with TRBD2. Germline V gene data show CDR1 as PRHDT and CDR2 as FYEKMQ (reference sequence). The CDR3 is 17 residues long. J gave up 0 bases and V 5 bases, and 5 bases lay outside the gene matches. The DNA of the CDR3 is TGTGCCAGCAGCGCCTTACTAGCGGGAGCGAACACCGGGGAGCTGTTTTTT. Its translation: CASSALLAGANTGELFF. Full variable domain (missing parts from reference TRBV13 and TRBJ2-2): AAGVIQSPRHLIKEKRETATLKCYPIPRHDTVYWYQQGPGQDPQFLISFYEKMQSDKGSIPDRFSAQQFSDYHSELNMSSLELGDSALYFCASSALLAGANTGELFFGEGSRLTVL.

The rearrangement joins TRBV25-1 to TRBJ2-7; the match to TRBD1 covers 10 bases. The CDR3 has 16 amino acids. The germline gives CDR1 MGHDK, CDR2 SYGVNS. J lost 4 bases, V lost 8 bases, and 14 bases had no gene match. The CDR3 protein is CASRDSGQGVIYEQYF. CDR3 nucleotide sequence: TGTGCCAGCCGGGATTCCGGACAGGGGGTAATATACGAGCAGTACTTC.

The gene calls are TRBV10-3 and TRBJ2-7, with 8 bases that match TRBD2. The CDR3 extends over 14 amino acids. Germline CDR1 is ENHRY and CDR2 is SYGVKD. Trimming at V came to 2 bases and at J to 2 bases, leaving 2 bases not matched to a gene. This chain's CDR3 is CAISEGTRTYEQYF. In nucleotides, the CDR3 is TGTGCCATCAGTGAGGGGACTAGAACCTACGAGCAGTACTTC.

This clone appeared many times. The CDR3 sequence: CASSPEGRPLHF. CDR3 DNA sequence: TGTGCCAGCTCACCAGAGGGACGACCCCTCCACTTT. The V call is TRBV18, the J call TRBJ1-6; a possible D gene is TRBD1 (5 bases). Trimming pared 2 bases from V and 12 bases from J, leaving 8 bases between. The CDR3 runs to 12 residues. Germline assignment: CDR1 KGHSH and CDR2 LQKENI.

The V gene is TRBV7-9, the J gene TRBJ2-3; D gene unclear. This CDR3 is 18 amino acids long. V dropped 1 base and J dropped 1 base, with 18 bases sitting between them. Germline V gives CDR1 SEHNR, CDR2 FQNEAQ (reference sequence). CDR3 region: CASSLGDKIGFGTDTQYF. In nucleotides, the CDR3 is TGTGCCAGCAGCTTAGGGGATAAAATCGGGTTCGGCACAGATACGCAGTATTTT.

The V gene is TRBV6-1, the J gene TRBJ2-7; no clear D gene. CDR3 length: 15 residues. The germline CDR1 and CDR2 sequences are MNHNS and SASEGT. V was clipped by 0 bases and J by 3 bases, with 12 bases between them. This CDR3 is CASSEARVFVYEQYF. The CDR3, as DNA: TGTGCCAGCAGTGAAGCACGGGTATTCGTCTACGAGCAGTACTTC.

The V call is TRBV6-5, the J call TRBJ2-1, with D possibly TRBD2 on 6 matching bases. Trimming stripped 4 bases from V and 5 bases from J, with 18 bases between. The CDR3 covers 16 residues. The germline gives CDR1 MNHEY, CDR2 SVGAGI. CDR3 nucleotide sequence: TGTGCCAGCAGTTTTATCGCCGGGACTTTAAACAATGAGCAGTTCTTC. Amino acids: CASSFIAGTLNNEQFF.